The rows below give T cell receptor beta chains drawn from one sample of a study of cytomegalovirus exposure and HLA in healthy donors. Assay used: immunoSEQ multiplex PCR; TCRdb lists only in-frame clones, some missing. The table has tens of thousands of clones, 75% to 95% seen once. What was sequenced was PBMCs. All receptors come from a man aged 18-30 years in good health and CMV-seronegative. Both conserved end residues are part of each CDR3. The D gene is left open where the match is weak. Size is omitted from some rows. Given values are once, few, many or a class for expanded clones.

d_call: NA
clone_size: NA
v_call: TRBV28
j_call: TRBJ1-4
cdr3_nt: TGTGCCAGCAGTTTACTGGCTTCTGGTAATGAAAAACTGTTTTTT
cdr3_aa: CASSLLASGNEKLFF

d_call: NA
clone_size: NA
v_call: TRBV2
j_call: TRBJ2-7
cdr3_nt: TGTGCCAGCTTCGGCTTGCGGGGCGCCCATCCCTACGAGCAGTACTTC
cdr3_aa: CASFGLRGAHPYEQYF

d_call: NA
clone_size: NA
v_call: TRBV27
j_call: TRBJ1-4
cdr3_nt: TGTGCCAGCAGTTTACGTGCAGGGGTAAATGAAAAACTGTTTTTT
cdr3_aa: CASSLRAGVNEKLFF

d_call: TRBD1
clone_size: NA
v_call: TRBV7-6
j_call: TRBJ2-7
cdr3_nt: TGTGCCAGCAGCCCCAATGCAGGGGGCATAAGGGGCTACGAGCAGTACTTC
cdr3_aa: CASSPNAGGIRGYEQYF

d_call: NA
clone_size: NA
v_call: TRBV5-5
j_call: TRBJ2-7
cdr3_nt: TGTGCCAGCAGCTTACAGGGGGGGACCTACGAGCAGTACTTC
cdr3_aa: CASSLQGGTYEQYF

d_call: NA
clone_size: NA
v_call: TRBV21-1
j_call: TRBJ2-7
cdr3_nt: TGTGCCAGCAGCGAGGACAGGGGGCAGTACGAGCAGTACTTC
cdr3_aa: CASSEDRGQYEQYF

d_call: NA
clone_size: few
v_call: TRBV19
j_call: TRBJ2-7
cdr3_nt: TGTGCCAGTAGCGACAGAGAGCTCGAGCAGTACTTC
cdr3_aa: CASSDRELEQYF

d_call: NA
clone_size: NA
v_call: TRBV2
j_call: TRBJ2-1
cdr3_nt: TGTGCCAGCGGAGGGGATGACAATGAGCAGTTCTTC
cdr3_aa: CASGGDDNEQFF

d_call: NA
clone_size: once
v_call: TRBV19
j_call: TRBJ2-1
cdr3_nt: TGTGCCAGTAGTATATCAGGGGGAGGCCCCTCCTACAATGAGCAGTTCTTC
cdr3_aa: CASSISGGGPSYNEQFF

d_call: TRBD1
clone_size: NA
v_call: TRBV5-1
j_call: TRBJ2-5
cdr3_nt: TGCGCCAGCAGCGAAGCAGGGGGAGAGACCCAGTACTTC
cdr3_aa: CASSEAGGETQYF

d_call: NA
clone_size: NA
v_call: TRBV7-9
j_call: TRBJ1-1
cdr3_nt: TGTGCCAGCGGCCGACAGGCGAACACTGAAGCTTTCTTT
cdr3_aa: CASGRQANTEAFF

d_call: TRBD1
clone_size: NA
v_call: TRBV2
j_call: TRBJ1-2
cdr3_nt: TGTGCCAGCAGTGTGGACAGGGAGAAGATCTATGGCTACACCTTC
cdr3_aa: CASSVDREKIYGYTF

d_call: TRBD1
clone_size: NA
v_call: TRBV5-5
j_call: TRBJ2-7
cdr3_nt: TGTGCCAGCACCTACCTTGACAGGGGCCCGTACGAGCAGTACTTC
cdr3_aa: CASTYLDRGPYEQYF

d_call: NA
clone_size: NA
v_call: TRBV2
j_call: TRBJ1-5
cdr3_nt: TGTGCCAGCAGTGAAGAGCAATTGGTTGGGGAGGGTCAGCCCCAGCATTTT
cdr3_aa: CASSEEQLVGEGQPQHF

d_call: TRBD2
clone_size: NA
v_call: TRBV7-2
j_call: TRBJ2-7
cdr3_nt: TGTGCCAGCAGCCCCGGACTAGCGGATTACGAGCAGTACTTC
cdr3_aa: CASSPGLADYEQYF

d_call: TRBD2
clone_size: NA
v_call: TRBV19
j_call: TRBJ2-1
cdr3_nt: TGTGCCAGTAGTATAGATAAGAGACTAGCGGGACTGGAGCAGTTCTTC
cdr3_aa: CASSIDKRLAGLEQFF

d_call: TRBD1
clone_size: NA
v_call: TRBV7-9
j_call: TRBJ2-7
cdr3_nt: TGTGCCAGCAGCAGCGGGACAGGGACTTTGGACGAGCAGTACTTC
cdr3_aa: CASSSGTGTLDEQYF

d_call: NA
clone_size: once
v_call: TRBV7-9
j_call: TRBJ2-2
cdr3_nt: TGTGCCAGCAGGGGGGGGCGCCCCGACACCGGGGAGCTGTTTTTT
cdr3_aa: CASRGGRPDTGELFF

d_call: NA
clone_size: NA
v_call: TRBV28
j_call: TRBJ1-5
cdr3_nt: TGTGCCAGCCGCGGTTGGGGACTTAGCAATCAGCCCCAGCATTTT
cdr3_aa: CASRGWGLSNQPQHF

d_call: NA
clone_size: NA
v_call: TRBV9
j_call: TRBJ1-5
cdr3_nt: TGTGCCAGCAGCGAACAGGGAGGGAGCAATCAGCCCCAGCATTTT
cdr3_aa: CASSEQGGSNQPQHF

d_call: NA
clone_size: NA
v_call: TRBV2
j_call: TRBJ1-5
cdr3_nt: TGTGCCAGCAGTGAAGACATGGGGGCAGGGCAGCCCCAGCATTTT
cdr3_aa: CASSEDMGAGQPQHF

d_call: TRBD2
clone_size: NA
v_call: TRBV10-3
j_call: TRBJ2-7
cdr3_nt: TGTGCCATCAGTGGTAGAGGACTAGCGGGATCGTACGAGCAGTACTTC
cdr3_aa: CAISGRGLAGSYEQYF

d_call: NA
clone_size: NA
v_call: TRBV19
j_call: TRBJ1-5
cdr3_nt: TGTGCCAGTACTAATAAGGGGAATCAGCCCCAGCATTTT
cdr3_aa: CASTNKGNQPQHF

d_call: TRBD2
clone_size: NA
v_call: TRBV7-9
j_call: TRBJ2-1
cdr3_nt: TGTGCCAGCAGCTCCGGACTAGCGGACATCAATGAGCAGTTCTTC
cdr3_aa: CASSSGLADINEQFF

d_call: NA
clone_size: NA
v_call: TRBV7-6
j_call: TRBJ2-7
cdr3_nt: TGTGCCAGCAGCTTAACCCACAGAACCTCCTACGAGCAGTACTTC
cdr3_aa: CASSLTHRTSYEQYF

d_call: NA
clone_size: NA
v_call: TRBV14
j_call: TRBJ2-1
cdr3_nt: TGTGCCAGCAGCCAAGTTGGGGCGCTGGACAATGAGCAGTTCTTC
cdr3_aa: CASSQVGALDNEQFF

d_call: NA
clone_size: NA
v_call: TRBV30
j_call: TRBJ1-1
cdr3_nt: TGTGCCTGGAGGGCTAAACAGGGTGAGTCTTTCTTT
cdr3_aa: CAWRAKQGESFF

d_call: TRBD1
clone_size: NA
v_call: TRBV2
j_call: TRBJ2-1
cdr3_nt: TGTGCCAGCAGTGAAGGACTCGGGACAGGGATCAATGAGCAGTTCTTC
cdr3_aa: CASSEGLGTGINEQFF

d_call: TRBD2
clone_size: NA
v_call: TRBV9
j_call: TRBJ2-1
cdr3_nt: TGTGCCAGCAGCCCGAATTGGGCTAGCGGGTTGGCCAATGAGCAGTTCTTC
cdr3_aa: CASSPNWASGLANEQFF

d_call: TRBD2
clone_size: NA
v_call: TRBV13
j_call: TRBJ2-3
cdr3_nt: TGTGCCAGCAGCTTAAGGCTAGCGGGAGGGGGAGCAGATACGCAGTATTTT
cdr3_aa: CASSLRLAGGGADTQYF

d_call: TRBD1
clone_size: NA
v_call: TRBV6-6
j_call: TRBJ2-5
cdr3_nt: TGTGCCCACAGGGGTGGGGAGACCCAGTACTTC
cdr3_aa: CAHRGGETQYF

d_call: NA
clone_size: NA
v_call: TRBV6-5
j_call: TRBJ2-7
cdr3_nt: TGTGCCAGCAGTTACTCGATCAGGGGCGGGTACGAGCAGTACTTC
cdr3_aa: CASSYSIRGGYEQYF

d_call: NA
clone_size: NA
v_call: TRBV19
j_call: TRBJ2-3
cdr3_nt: TGTGCCAGTAGTACCCGCGCGAGAGCAGATACGCAGTATTTT
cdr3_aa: CASSTRARADTQYF